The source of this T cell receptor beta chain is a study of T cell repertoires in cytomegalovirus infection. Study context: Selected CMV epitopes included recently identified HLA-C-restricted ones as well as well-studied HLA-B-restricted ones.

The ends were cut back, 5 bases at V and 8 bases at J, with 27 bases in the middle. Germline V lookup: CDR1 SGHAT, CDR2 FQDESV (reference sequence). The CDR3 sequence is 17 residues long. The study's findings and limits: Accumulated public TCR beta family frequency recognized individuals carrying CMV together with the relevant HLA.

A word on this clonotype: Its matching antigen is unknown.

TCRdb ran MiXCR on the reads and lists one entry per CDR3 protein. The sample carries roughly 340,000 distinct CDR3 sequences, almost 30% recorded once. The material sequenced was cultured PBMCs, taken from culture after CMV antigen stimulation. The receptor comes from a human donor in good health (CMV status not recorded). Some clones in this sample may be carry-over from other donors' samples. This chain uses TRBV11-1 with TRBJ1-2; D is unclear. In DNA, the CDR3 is TGTGCCAGCAGCAAAGGAGAATACTCGGTTGGTTCTCAAGGCTACACCTTC. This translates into CASSKGEYSVGSQGYTF.